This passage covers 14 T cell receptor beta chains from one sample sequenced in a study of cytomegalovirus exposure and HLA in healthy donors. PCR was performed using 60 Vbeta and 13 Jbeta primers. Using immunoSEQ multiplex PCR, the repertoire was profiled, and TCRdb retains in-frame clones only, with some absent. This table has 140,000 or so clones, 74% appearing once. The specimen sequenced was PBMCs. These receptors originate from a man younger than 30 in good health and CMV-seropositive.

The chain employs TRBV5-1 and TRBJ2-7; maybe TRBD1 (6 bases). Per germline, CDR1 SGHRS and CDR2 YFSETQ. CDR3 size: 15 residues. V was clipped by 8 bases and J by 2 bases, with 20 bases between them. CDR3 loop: CASPCSGTRAYEQYF. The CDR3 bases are TGCGCCAGTCCCTGTTCCGGGACAAGAGCCTACGAGCAGTACTTC.

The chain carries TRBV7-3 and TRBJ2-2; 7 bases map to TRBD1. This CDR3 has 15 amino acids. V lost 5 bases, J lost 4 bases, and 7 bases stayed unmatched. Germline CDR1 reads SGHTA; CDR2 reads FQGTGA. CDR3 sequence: CASSPTGALTGELFF. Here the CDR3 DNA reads TGTGCCAGCAGCCCAACAGGGGCGCTCACCGGGGAGCTGTTTTTT.

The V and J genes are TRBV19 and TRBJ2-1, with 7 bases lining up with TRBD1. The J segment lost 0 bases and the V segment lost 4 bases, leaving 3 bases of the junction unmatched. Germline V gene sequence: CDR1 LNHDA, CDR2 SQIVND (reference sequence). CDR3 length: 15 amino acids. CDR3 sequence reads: CASSKTGSSYNEQFF. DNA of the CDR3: TGTGCCAGTAGTAAGACAGGGAGCTCCTACAATGAGCAGTTCTTC. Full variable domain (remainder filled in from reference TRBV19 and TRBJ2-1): DGGITQSPKYLFRKEGQNVTLSCEQNLNHDAMYWYRQDPGQGLRLIYYSQIVNDFQKGDIAEGYSVSREKKESFPLTVTSAQKNPTAFYLCASSKTGSSYNEQFFGPGTRLTVL.

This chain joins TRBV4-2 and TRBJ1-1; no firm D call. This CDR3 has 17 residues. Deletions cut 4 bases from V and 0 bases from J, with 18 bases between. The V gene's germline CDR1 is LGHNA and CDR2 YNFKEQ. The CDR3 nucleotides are TGTGCCAGCAGCCCTCGGTTCGGGGATGGGATGAACACTGAAGCTTTCTTT. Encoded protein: CASSPRFGDGMNTEAFF.

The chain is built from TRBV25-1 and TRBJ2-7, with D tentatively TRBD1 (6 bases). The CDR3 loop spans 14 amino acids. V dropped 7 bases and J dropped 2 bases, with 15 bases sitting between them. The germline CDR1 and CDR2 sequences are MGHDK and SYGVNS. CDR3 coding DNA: TGTGCCAGCAACTCACAGGGAAAACCCTACGAGCAGTACTTC. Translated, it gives CASNSQGKPYEQYF.

The CDR3 sequence is CASTRGLLNTEAFF. The CDR3 nucleotides read TGCGCCAGCACCCGCGGACTACTGAACACTGAAGCTTTCTTT. V and J are TRBV5-1 and TRBJ1-1; D unresolved. There are 14 residues in the CDR3. V lost 6 bases and J 0 bases, leaving 12 bases between the germline ends. Germline V gene sequence: CDR1 SGHRS, CDR2 YFSETQ.

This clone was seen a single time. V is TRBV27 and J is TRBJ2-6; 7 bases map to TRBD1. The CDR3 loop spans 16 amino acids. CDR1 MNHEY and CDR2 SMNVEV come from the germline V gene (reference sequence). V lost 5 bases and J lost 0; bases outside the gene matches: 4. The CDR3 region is CASSGQVISGANVLTF. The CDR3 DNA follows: TGTGCCAGCAGTGGACAGGTTATCTCTGGGGCCAACGTCCTGACTTTC. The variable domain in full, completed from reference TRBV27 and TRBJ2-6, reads EAQVTQNPRYLITVTGKKLTVTCSQNMNHEYMSWYRQDPGLGLRQIYYSMNVEVTDKGDVPEGYKVSRKEKRNFPLILESPSPNQTSLYFCASSGQVISGANVLTFGAGSRLTVL.

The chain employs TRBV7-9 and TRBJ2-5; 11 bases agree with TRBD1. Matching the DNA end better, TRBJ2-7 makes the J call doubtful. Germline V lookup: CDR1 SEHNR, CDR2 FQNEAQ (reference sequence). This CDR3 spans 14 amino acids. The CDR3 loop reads CASSLRDRGAEQYF. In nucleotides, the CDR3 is TGTGCCAGCAGCCTCCGGGACAGGGGGGCCGAGCAGTACTTC.

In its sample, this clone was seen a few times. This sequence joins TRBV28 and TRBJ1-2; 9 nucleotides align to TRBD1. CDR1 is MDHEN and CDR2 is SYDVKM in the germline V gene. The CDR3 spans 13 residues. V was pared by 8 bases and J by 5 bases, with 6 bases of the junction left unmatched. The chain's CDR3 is CASGKQGAYGYTF. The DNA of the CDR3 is TGTGCCAGCGGCAAACAGGGGGCGTATGGCTACACCTTC.

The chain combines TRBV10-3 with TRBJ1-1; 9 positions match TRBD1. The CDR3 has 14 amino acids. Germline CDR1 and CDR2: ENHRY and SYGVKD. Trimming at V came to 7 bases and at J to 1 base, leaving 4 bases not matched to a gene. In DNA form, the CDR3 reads TGTGCCATCAAGGACAGGGGTGGGAACACTGAAGCTTTCTTT. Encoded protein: CAIKDRGGNTEAFF.

The CDR3 sequence: CASSFGGQGLFF. The CDR3 nucleotides read TGTGCCAGCAGTTTCGGGGGACAGGGGCTGTTTTTT. The gene calls are TRBV28 and TRBJ1-4, with 10 bases identical to TRBD1. This CDR3 is built from 12 residues. Germline V gene sequence: CDR1 MDHEN, CDR2 SYDVKM. With 3 bases clipped from V and 14 bases from J, the junction kept 3 bases outside the gene matches.

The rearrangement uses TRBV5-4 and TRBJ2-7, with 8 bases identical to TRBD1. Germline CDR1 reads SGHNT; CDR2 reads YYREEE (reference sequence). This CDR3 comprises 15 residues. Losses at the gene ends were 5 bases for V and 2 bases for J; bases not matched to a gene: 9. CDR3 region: CASSPGQGRTYEQYF. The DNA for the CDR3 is TGTGCCAGCAGTCCCGGACAGGGCAGGACCTACGAGCAGTACTTC.

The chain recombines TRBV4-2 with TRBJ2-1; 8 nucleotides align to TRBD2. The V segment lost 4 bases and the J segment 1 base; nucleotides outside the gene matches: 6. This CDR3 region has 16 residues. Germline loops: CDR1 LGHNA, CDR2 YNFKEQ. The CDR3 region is CASSLIGGGSYNEQFF. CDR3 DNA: TGTGCCAGCAGCCTAATCGGGGGGGGATCCTACAATGAGCAGTTCTTC.

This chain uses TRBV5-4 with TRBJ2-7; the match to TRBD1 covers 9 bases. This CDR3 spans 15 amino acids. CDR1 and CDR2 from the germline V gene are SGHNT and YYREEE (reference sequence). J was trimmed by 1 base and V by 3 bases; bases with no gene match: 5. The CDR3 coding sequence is TGTGCCAGCAGCTCACCGGGACAGGGATCCTACGAGCAGTACTTC. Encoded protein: CASSSPGQGSYEQYF.